This T cell receptor (beta chain) was retrieved from a study of blood T cell repertoires in COVID-19. V was shortened by 2 bases and J by 7 bases, with 12 bases between the two germline ends. Germline CDR1 is MNHNY and CDR2 is SVGAGI (reference sequence). This CDR3 is 14 amino acids long. Measured with immunoSEQ multiplex PCR; TCRdb has only the in-frame clones, and not every one. Found here are approximately 300,000 clones, more than 85% of them singletons; the top ten hold roughly 20%. This receptor was obtained from a woman in her thirties who had recovered from COVID-19. Sequencing input: PBMCs or T cells enriched from blood (not recorded which). The chain employs TRBV6-6 and TRBJ1-5; D is unclear. The CDR3 region has the DNA TGTGCCAGCAGTTACCGCCCGAGGGAACAGCCCCAGCATTTT. Translated, it gives CASSYRPREQPQHF.